Shown below are 22 T cell receptor beta chains from a single sample sequenced in a study of response to subunit inactivated influenza vaccine (dated by TCRdb to between 2018 and 2020). Library method: RT-PCR. Sequencing took place on an Illumina HiSeq 2500. TCRdb redid the processing of the public reads, applying fastp at Q25 and MiXCR, and retained in-frame beta chains. Merged by CDR3 protein, the rows form single entries marked with the most common genes and DNA. The sample profile shows 500,000 or so distinct CDR3 sequences; about 15% of them were found once. Jointly, the top ten make up roughly 3.1% of the sample. The material was CD4+ T cells sorted from PBMCs, obtained roughly 24 months after vaccination. Receptors were obtained from a man between 50 and 75 years old who received an inactivated influenza vaccine. Donor details come from another sample of the same person, matched by shared clones.

This clonotype was detected only a few times. V and J are TRBV7-2 and TRBJ1-5, with 11 bases matching TRBD1. Germline assignment: CDR1 SGHTA and CDR2 FQGNSA. The CDR3 contains 18 residues. V was clipped by 0 bases and J by 0 bases; unmatched bases: 4. Here the CDR3 DNA reads TGTGCCAGCAGCTTAGCGGGGGGACAGGGGGTTAGCAATCAGCCCCAGCATTTT. The encoded protein is CASSLAGGQGVSNQPQHF.

This clonotype showed up many times. J is TRBJ2-7 and V is TRBV6-1; 7 bases map to TRBD1. The CDR3 runs 13 residues. Looked up from germline, CDR1 is MNHNS and CDR2 is SASEGT. Trimming removed 7 bases from V and 2 bases from J; junction bases left unmatched: 5. This CDR3 is CASMGRGTYEQYF. Here the CDR3 DNA reads TGTGCCAGCATGGGCAGGGGGACCTACGAGCAGTACTTC.

This clonotype was counted between two and nine times. The chain couples TRBV9 to TRBJ2-3; D is possibly TRBD1 (6 bases). V was shortened by 2 bases and J by 4 bases, with 14 bases between the two germline ends. From germline, CDR1 is SGDLS and CDR2 YYNGEE. This CDR3 has 15 residues. The CDR3, as DNA: TGTGCCAGCAGCGTGAGGGTGGGACACGCAGATACGCAGTATTTT. Amino acids: CASSVRVGHADTQYF.

The DNA of the CDR3 is TGTGCCAGCAGTTTGAGGACACAAGCCTACGAGCAGTACTTC. It yields the protein CASSLRTQAYEQYF. The chain combines TRBV12-3 or TRBV12-4 with TRBJ2-7; tentative D call: TRBD1 (5 bases). Trimming took 3 bases from V and 2 from J, leaving 11 bases between them. The CDR3 runs to 14 residues.

This clonotype has a handful of counts. The chain couples TRBV20-1 to TRBJ2-5, with TRBD2 as a possible D gene (6 bases). The CDR3 is 17 residues long. Germline lookup yields CDR1 DFQATT and CDR2 SNEGSKA (reference sequence). V was cut by 0 bases and J by 2 bases, with 19 bases left in between. CDR3 amino acids: CSARDARAGMGQETQYF. In DNA form, the CDR3 reads TGCAGTGCTAGAGATGCGAGGGCGGGAATGGGGCAAGAGACCCAGTACTTC.

In its sample, this clonotype was seen many times. V is TRBV5-1 and J is TRBJ1-2, with a possible D match to TRBD1 (6 bases). In germline, CDR1 is SGHRS, CDR2 YFSETQ. Trimming left V 4 bases short and J 8 bases short, with 12 bases between. The CDR3 extends over 12 amino acids. CDR3 in DNA: TGCGCCAGCAGCCCTCTGGACAGCGGCTACACCTTC. Its protein product is CASSPLDSGYTF.

This clonotype has only a few counts. The DNA for the CDR3 is TGTGCCAGCAGCTTCGGGACAGGGGACTACGAGCAGTACTTC. It yields the protein CASSFGTGDYEQYF. The chain is built from TRBV7-2 and TRBJ2-7, with 10 bases identical to TRBD1. J gave up 3 bases and V 3 bases, and 2 bases lay outside the gene matches. Germline-derived CDR1 and CDR2 are SGHTA and FQGNSA. CDR3 size: 14 residues.

Only a few counts were recorded for this clonotype. The chain employs TRBV18 and TRBJ2-6; D unclear. The V and J ends lost 3 bases and 0 bases respectively, with 6 bases between them. Per the germline V gene, CDR1 is KGHSH and CDR2 is LQKENI. The CDR3 extends over 15 amino acids. The CDR3: CASSPDRSGANVLTF. CDR3 DNA sequence: TGTGCCAGCTCACCCGACCGCTCTGGGGCCAACGTCCTGACTTTC.

The chain couples TRBV20-1 to TRBJ2-1, with TRBD2 matching over 9 bases. Germline CDR1 DFQATT, CDR2 SNEGSKA (reference sequence). V gave up 6 bases and J gave up 2 bases; unmatched junction bases: 14. This CDR3 contains 17 residues. CDR3 in amino acids: CSAIPSGTLETYNEQFF. The CDR3 nucleotides read TGCAGTGCAATACCTAGCGGGACACTAGAAACCTACAATGAGCAGTTCTTC.

J is TRBJ2-3 and V is TRBV12-3 or TRBV12-4; the match to TRBD2 covers 14 bases. The ends lost 5 bases at V and 4 bases at J; junction bases unmatched: 5. The CDR3 runs 16 residues. CDR3 residues: CASSRLAGGGPDTQYF. CDR3 nucleotides: TGTGCCAGCAGTCGACTAGCGGGGGGGGGACCAGATACGCAGTATTTT.

This clonotype was counted only a few times. The chain has TRBV28 and TRBJ2-3; D call uncertain. The CDR3 is 15 amino acids. Germline loops: CDR1 MDHEN, CDR2 SYDVKM. Trimming shortened V by 7 bases and J by 3 bases, and 17 bases separated the two germline ends. The CDR3 DNA reads as TGTGCCAGCACCCCATCGGGCGTCACGACAGATACGCAGTATTTT. Translating gives CASTPSGVTTDTQYF.

J is TRBJ1-2 and V is TRBV4-1; 12 nucleotides line up with TRBD1. Trimming at V came to 4 bases and at J to 8 bases, leaving 8 bases not matched to a gene. The CDR3 is made up of 15 amino acids. Germline V gives CDR1 MGHRA, CDR2 YSYEKL. DNA of the CDR3: TGCGCCAGCAGCCCCACCGGGACAGGGGGCTCCGGCTACACCTTC. This translates into CASSPTGTGGSGYTF.

This clonotype occurred a few times. The chain links TRBV20-1 to TRBJ2-3; 7 bases line up with TRBD2. CDR1 is DFQATT and CDR2 is SNEGSKA in the germline V gene (reference sequence). The CDR3 totals 16 residues. Germline trimming cut 3 bases from V and 1 base from J; bases unmatched to any gene: 10. CDR3 nucleotides: TGCAGTGCTAGGGAAACTCGGGGGGTCGGCACAGATACGCAGTATTTT. This translates into CSARETRGVGTDTQYF.

The V gene is TRBV28, the J gene TRBJ2-1; maybe TRBD2 (5 bases). The CDR3 contains 14 residues. Germline assignment: CDR1 MDHEN and CDR2 SYDVKM. Trimming stripped 8 bases from V and 3 bases from J, with 14 bases between. In nucleotides, the CDR3 is TGTGCCAGCTTCTCTGGCGGGTTCTACAATGAGCAGTTCTTC. This encodes CASFSGGFYNEQFF.

This clonotype was detected a few times. The chain joins TRBV4-2 to TRBJ1-2; D is uncertain. Germline lookup yields CDR1 LGHNA and CDR2 YNFKEQ. The CDR3 spans 12 residues. The V end lost 6 bases, the J end lost 7 bases, and 12 bases lay between the germline ends. CDR3 sequence reads: CASRTDSVGYTF. CDR3 DNA sequence: TGTGCCAGCAGAACGGACTCGGTTGGCTACACCTTC.

This clonotype was observed at least ten times. V usage is TRBV12-5 and J usage is TRBJ2-7, with TRBD1 identical over 8 bases. Germline V gene lookup returns CDR1 LGHNT and CDR2 FRNRAP. The CDR3 is 17 amino acids. The junction had 9 bases not matched to a gene; V was cut back by 1 base and J by 1 base. The CDR3 DNA is TGTGCTAGTGGTTTGGCCAACGATGGGGACAGGTCCTACGAGCAGTACTTC. This gives the protein CASGLANDGDRSYEQYF.

V and J are TRBV20-1 and TRBJ1-1; the D gene is possibly TRBD1 (6 bases). Germline assignment: CDR1 DFQATT and CDR2 SNEGSKA (reference sequence). CDR3 length: 14 amino acids. V lost 0 bases, J lost 1 base, and 9 bases lay in between. The CDR3 loop is CSARETGANTEAFF. CDR3 coding DNA: TGCAGTGCTAGAGAGACAGGAGCGAACACTGAAGCTTTCTTT.

This clonotype turned up a few times. V and J are TRBV20-1 and TRBJ2-1, with D perhaps assigned TRBD1 or TRBD2 (5 bases each). Trimming shortened V by 6 bases and J by 7 bases, and 16 bases separated the two germline ends. CDR1 DFQATT and CDR2 SNEGSKA come from the germline V gene (reference sequence). The CDR3 loop spans 13 amino acids. The CDR3 spells CSAPEGSGNEQFF. CDR3 nucleotide sequence: TGCAGTGCACCCGAGGGGTCGGGAAATGAGCAGTTCTTC.

This clonotype was detected ten times or more. V is TRBV6-1 and J is TRBJ2-2, with 8 bases identical to TRBD2. J gave up 6 bases and V 6 bases, and 12 bases lay outside the gene matches. The germline CDR1 and CDR2 sequences are MNHNS and SASEGT. The CDR3 contains 16 residues. CDR3 loop: CASRTGRGGLSGELFF. For the CDR3, the DNA is TGTGCCAGCAGAACGGGTCGGGGGGGCCTATCCGGGGAGCTGTTTTTT.

This clonotype was seen a few times. The chain has TRBV28 and TRBJ2-5, with a possible D match to TRBD2 (6 bases). The CDR3 has 13 amino acids. Germline V gene data show CDR1 as MDHEN and CDR2 as SYDVKM. V lost 6 bases and J lost 5, with 13 bases in between. The CDR3: CASSSGAKETQYF. In nucleotides, the CDR3 is TGTGCCAGCAGCTCGGGAGCTAAGGAGACCCAGTACTTC. Together with reference TRBV28 and TRBJ2-5, the CDR3 gives the full variable domain: DVKVTQSSRYLVKRTGEKVFLECVQDMDHENMFWYRQDPGLGLRLIYFSYDVKMKEKGDIPEGYSVSREKKERFSLILESASTNQTSMYLCASSSGAKETQYFGPGTRLLVL.

This clonotype was recorded at least ten times. CDR3 nucleotide sequence: TGTGCCAGCAGTTTCTCAACCTATGAGCAGTTCTTC. Protein sequence: CASSFSTYEQFF. V and J are TRBV12-3 or TRBV12-4 and TRBJ2-1; no clear D gene. There are 12 residues in the CDR3. Trimming stripped 3 bases from V and 8 bases from J, with 8 bases between.

The chain combines TRBV2 with TRBJ1-6; D possibly corresponds to TRBD1 (6 bases). In germline, CDR1 is SNHLY, CDR2 FYNNEI. There are 11 residues in the CDR3. The germline V and J ends were trimmed by 6 bases and 17 bases, with 14 bases remaining between them. CDR3 in DNA: TGTGCCAGCAGAAGGGACAACACGGTCCACTTT. It codes for CASRRDNTVHF.